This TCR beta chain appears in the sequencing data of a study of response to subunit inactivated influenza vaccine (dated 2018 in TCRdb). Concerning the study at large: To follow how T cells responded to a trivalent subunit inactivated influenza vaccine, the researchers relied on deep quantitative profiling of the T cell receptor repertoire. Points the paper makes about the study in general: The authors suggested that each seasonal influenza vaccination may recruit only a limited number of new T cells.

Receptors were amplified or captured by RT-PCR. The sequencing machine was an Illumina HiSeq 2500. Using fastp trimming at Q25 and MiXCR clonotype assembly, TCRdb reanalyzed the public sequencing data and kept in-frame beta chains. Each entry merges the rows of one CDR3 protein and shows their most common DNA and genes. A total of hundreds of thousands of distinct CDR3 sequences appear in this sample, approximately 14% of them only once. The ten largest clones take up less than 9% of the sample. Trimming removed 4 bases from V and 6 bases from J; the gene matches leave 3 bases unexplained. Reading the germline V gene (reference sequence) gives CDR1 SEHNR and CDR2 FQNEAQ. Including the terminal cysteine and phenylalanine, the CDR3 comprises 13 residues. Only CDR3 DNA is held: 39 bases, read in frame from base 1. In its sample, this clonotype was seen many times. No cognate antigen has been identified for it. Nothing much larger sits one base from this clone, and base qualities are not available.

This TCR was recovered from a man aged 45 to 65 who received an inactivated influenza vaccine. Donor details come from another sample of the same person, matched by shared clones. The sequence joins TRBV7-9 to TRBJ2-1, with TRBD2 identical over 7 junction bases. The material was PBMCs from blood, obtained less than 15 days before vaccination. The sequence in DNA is TGTGCCAGCAGCTCACGGACTAGCAATGAGCAGTTCTTC. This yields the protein CASSSRTSNEQFF.